Listed here are 7 T cell receptor beta chains from one sample, sequenced in a study of cytomegalovirus exposure and HLA in healthy donors. The PCR ran on 60 Vbeta and 13 Jbeta primers. Repertoires were generated with immunoSEQ multiplex PCR, while TCRdb's copy carries only in-frame clones and drops some. The table includes over 150,000 clones, roughly 73% detected once. The sequenced material came from PBMCs. These receptors were collected from a male donor in good health and CMV-seronegative.

The chain is built from TRBV29-1 and TRBJ2-7; 8 positions match TRBD2. The CDR3 extends over 15 amino acids. Unmatched junction bases numbered 11, after V lost 4 bases and J lost 3 bases. In germline, CDR1 is SQVTM, CDR2 ANQGSEA. The CDR3 reads CSVGGVREADYEQYF. CDR3 DNA: TGCAGCGTTGGGGGGGTGCGGGAGGCGGACTACGAGCAGTACTTC.

This rearrangement joins TRBV28 to TRBJ2-7; 7 bases are shared with TRBD2. Germline trimming cut 4 bases from V and 3 bases from J; bases unmatched to any gene: 15. The germline gives CDR1 MDHEN, CDR2 SYDVKM. The CDR3 loop spans 17 amino acids. DNA for the CDR3: TGTGCCAGCAGTTGCCGCGGGGGTAGCGCGGGGGACTACGAGCAGTACTTC. Its translation: CASSCRGGSAGDYEQYF. Full variable domain (rest looked up from reference TRBV28 and TRBJ2-7): DVKVTQSSRYLVKRTGEKVFLECVQDMDHENMFWYRQDPGLGLRLIYFSYDVKMKEKGDIPEGYSVSREKKERFSLILESASTNQTSMYLCASSCRGGSAGDYEQYFGPGTRLTVT.

This sequence joins TRBV28 and TRBJ1-5; TRBD1 is a possible D gene (5 bases). CDR1 and CDR2 (germline): MDHEN, SYDVKM. Trimming pared 3 bases from V and 9 bases from J, leaving 12 bases between. The CDR3 runs to 13 residues. Written as DNA, the CDR3 is TGTGCCAGCAGTTTCAGGGTTGCATCGCCCCAGCATTTT. This gives the protein CASSFRVASPQHF.

The rearrangement links TRBV9 to TRBJ2-5; maybe TRBD1 (5 bases). Deletions cut 2 bases from V and 5 bases from J, with 10 bases between. The CDR3 is 13 amino acids. Germline assignment: CDR1 SGDLS and CDR2 YYNGEE. CDR3 region: CASSVTQGETQYF. CDR3 sequence (DNA): TGTGCCAGCAGCGTCACCCAGGGCGAGACCCAGTACTTC.

The chain uses TRBV2 and TRBJ2-7, with D possibly matching TRBD1 (5 bases). Germline CDR1 is SNHLY and CDR2 is FYNNEI. This CDR3 comprises 14 residues. Trimming pared 10 bases from V and 0 bases from J, leaving 16 bases between. In nucleotides, the CDR3 is TGTGCCATCCGACAGTATATTAGCTCCTACGAGCAGTACTTC. Protein product: CAIRQYISSYEQYF.

This clone was counted a single time. The chain recombines TRBV7-2 with TRBJ1-1; D is possibly TRBD1 (6 bases). V was pared by 2 bases and J by 5 bases, with 9 bases between. Germline CDR1 SGHTA, CDR2 FQGNSA. The CDR3 loop spans 13 amino acids. The chain's CDR3 is CASSLNRETEAFF. DNA for the CDR3: TGTGCCAGCAGCTTAAACAGGGAAACTGAAGCTTTCTTT.

This clone has just a few counts. V and J are TRBV6-5 and TRBJ2-1, with TRBD1 matching 8 bases. This CDR3 has 15 residues. Trimming cost V 5 bases and J 2 bases; bases outside gene matches: 5. Germline-derived CDR1 and CDR2 are MNHEY and SVGAGI. The CDR3 bases are TGTGCCAGCAGTCCGGACAGGGACCCCTACAATGAGCAGTTCTTC. Translation: CASSPDRDPYNEQFF.